This is a list of T cell receptor beta chains from one sample in a study of post-analysis software for immune sequencing data. From the PCR reads, TCRdb called clonotypes with MiXCR, one entry per CDR3 protein. The sample includes 750,000 to 950,000 distinct CDR3 sequences, about half of them seen just once. The sample comprised blood. The receptors were gathered from a girl aged 10-17 years with multiple sclerosis. Both conserved end residues are part of each CDR3. The order of the fields is V gene, clone size, J gene, D gene, CDR3 DNA, CDR3 protein. The D gene is left open where the match is weak. Where a row states a size, it is once, few, many or the class of an expanded clone; other rows omit it.

TRBV13	NA	TRBJ1-2	NA	TGTGCCAGCAGCTTGGGTTCTCCGGAGGGCTATGGCTACACCTTC	CASSLGSPEGYGYTF
TRBV7-9	few	TRBJ2-7	NA	TGTGCCAGCAGCCCGGGACGGAACTACGAGCAGTACTTC	CASSPGRNYEQYF
TRBV11-1	NA	TRBJ2-7	TRBD2	TGTGCCAGCAGCTTCCTAGCGGGAGCCAGCTCCTACGAGCAGTACTTC	CASSFLAGASSYEQYF
TRBV10-3	NA	TRBJ2-7	NA	TGTGCCATCAGTGAGTATAGCCAGCTCAGCTACGAGCAGTACTTC	CAISEYSQLSYEQYF
TRBV3-1	NA	TRBJ2-3	NA	TGTGCCAGCAGCCCGGGACGACAGGACCCCCCAGATACGCAGTATTTT	CASSPGRQDPPDTQYF
TRBV30	NA	TRBJ2-7	NA	TGTGCCTGGAGTGAACAGGACGAGCAGTACTTC	CAWSEQDEQYF
TRBV7-8	NA	TRBJ2-1	NA	TGTGCCAGCAGCTTAGTATGGCCGACTAGACCCACCGATGAGCAGTTCTTC	CASSLVWPTRPTDEQFF
TRBV4-2	few	TRBJ2-5	NA	TGTGCCAGCAGCCAAGTCCTTGGAGAGACCCAGTACTTC	CASSQVLGETQYF
TRBV7-6	few	TRBJ2-5	NA	TGTGCCAGCAGCTTAATTGCCGAAGAGACCCAGTACTTC	CASSLIAEETQYF
TRBV10-3	NA	TRBJ2-1	TRBD2	TGTGCCATCAGTCCCGGGACTAGCGCCTACAATGAGCAGTTCTTC	CAISPGTSAYNEQFF
TRBV28	few	TRBJ2-7	TRBD1	TGTGCCAGCAGTATAGGGGACAGGATGAACGAGCAGTACTTC	CASSIGDRMNEQYF
TRBV20-1	once	TRBJ1-1	NA	TGCAGTGCTAGGGGAAACTATAACACTGAAGCTTTCTTT	CSARGNYNTEAFF
TRBV2	NA	TRBJ1-5	NA	TGTGCCAGCAGTGGTAGGGGAACATATAGCAATCAGCCCCAGCATTTT	CASSGRGTYSNQPQHF
TRBV6-2/TRBV6-3	NA	TRBJ2-7	NA	TGTGCCAGCAGTTACTCCGAGGGGAGCGCCTACGAGCAGTACTTC	CASSYSEGSAYEQYF
TRBV12-3/TRBV12-4	NA	TRBJ2-1	NA	TGTGCCAGCAGTCTCGGCAGGGCGAATGAGCAGTTCTTC	CASSLGRANEQFF
TRBV6-1	once	TRBJ1-2	NA	TGTGCCAGCAGTCCGCCGGGAGGGGCCTATGGCTACACCTTC	CASSPPGGAYGYTF
TRBV9	NA	TRBJ2-1	NA	TGTGCCAGCAGCGGTAGGGCGGGGGCCAATGAGCAGTTCTTC	CASSGRAGANEQFF
TRBV7-9	NA	TRBJ1-5	NA	TGTGCCAGCAGCCACGAAGGCAATCAGCCCCAGCATTTT	CASSHEGNQPQHF
TRBV27	many	TRBJ2-7	TRBD2	TGTGCCAGCAGCTTAGCGGGAGGTTACGAGCAGTACTTC	CASSLAGGYEQYF
TRBV20-1	NA	TRBJ2-5	TRBD2	TGCAGTGTAAGGACTAGCGGCCAAGAGACCCAGTACTTC	CSVRTSGQETQYF
TRBV7-9	NA	TRBJ2-7	TRBD1	TGTGCCAGCAGCTTAGGGGGGACAGGACACTACGAGCAGTACTTC	CASSLGGTGHYEQYF
TRBV3-1	NA	TRBJ2-3	TRBD2	TGTGCCAGCAGCCTAATAGCGGGAGCGACGCAGTATTTT	CASSLIAGATQYF
TRBV20-1	few	TRBJ2-5	NA	TGCAGTGCTCTCCCCATGGTAGCCGTGGAGACCCAGTACTTC	CSALPMVAVETQYF
TRBV7-9	few	TRBJ2-3	NA	TGTGCCAGCAGCTTAAGCACCAGAACAGATACGCAGTATTTT	CASSLSTRTDTQYF
TRBV28	few	TRBJ2-5	NA	TGTGCCAGCAGTTTCGGGTTGCCCCAAGAGACCCAGTACTTC	CASSFGLPQETQYF
TRBV6-6	few	TRBJ1-4	NA	TGTGCCAGCAGTTACCCCAGGGGTCCCGATGAAAAACTGTTTTTT	CASSYPRGPDEKLFF
TRBV20-1	few	TRBJ2-3	NA	TGCAGTGCTAGAGGACTAGAGACGCAGTATTTT	CSARGLETQYF
TRBV6-5	NA	TRBJ2-3	TRBD2	TGTGCCAGCAGTTCAGGGTTAGCGGGAGGTTTTAGCACAGATACGCAGTATTTT	CASSSGLAGGFSTDTQYF
TRBV7-6	few	TRBJ2-7	TRBD2	TGTGCCAGCAGCTCTAGCGGGATCTCCTACGAGCAGTACTTC	CASSSSGISYEQYF
TRBV7-8	once	TRBJ2-3	TRBD2	TGTGCCAGCAGACTTCCGGGACTAGCGTCTAGCACAGATACGCAGTATTTT	CASRLPGLASSTDTQYF
TRBV6-2/TRBV6-3	NA	TRBJ2-1	NA	TGTGCCAGCAGTAGGGGAGGACAGGTGTACAATGAGCAGTTCTTC	CASSRGGQVYNEQFF
TRBV5-1	NA	TRBJ2-3	NA	TGCGCCAGCAGCTGGGACAGCACAGATACGCAGTATTTT	CASSWDSTDTQYF
TRBV9	NA	TRBJ1-2	NA	TGTGCCAGCGGTCAGTCGGGCATCTATGGCTACACCTTC	CASGQSGIYGYTF
TRBV4-1	NA	TRBJ2-1	TRBD2	TGCGCCAGCAGCCAAGATGCTAGCGGGGGATATGGGGAGGAGCAGTTCTTC	CASSQDASGGYGEEQFF
TRBV3-1	NA	TRBJ1-2	TRBD1	TGTGCCAGCAGCCCCAGGAATTTTGGCTCAGGGGGAGCCTATGGCTACACCTTC	CASSPRNFGSGGAYGYTF
TRBV25-1	few	TRBJ2-5	TRBD1	TGTGCCAGCAGTGAAGTGGGGACAGGGGTTGCGAAGACCCAGTACTTC	CASSEVGTGVAKTQYF
TRBV12-5	few	TRBJ2-1	NA	TGTGCTAGCTCGGGCCTCACTAACCACAATGAGCAGTTCTTC	CASSGLTNHNEQFF
TRBV29-1	NA	TRBJ2-5	TRBD1	TGCAGCGTCCGAAGCGGACAGGGGATGAAGACCCAGTACTTC	CSVRSGQGMKTQYF
TRBV20-1	NA	TRBJ1-6	NA	TGCAGTGCTAGAGATTTGGGCAGGGGAGCTGAAAATTCACCCCTCCACTTT	CSARDLGRGAENSPLHF
TRBV7-2	NA	TRBJ2-1	NA	TGTGCCAGCAGCTTAACAGCGGCCGACTCCTACAATGAGCAGTTCTTC	CASSLTAADSYNEQFF
TRBV7-2	NA	TRBJ2-1	NA	TGTGCCAGCGCATTCCTGGATGAGCAGTTCTTC	CASAFLDEQFF
TRBV7-2	once	TRBJ2-4	NA	TGTGCCAGCATCCCCGGGGGAGACATTCAGTACTTC	CASIPGGDIQYF
TRBV20-1	NA	TRBJ2-1	TRBD2	TGCAGTGCTCAGGGCGGGAGGGTAAATGAGCAGTTCTTC	CSAQGGRVNEQFF
TRBV27	NA	TRBJ2-7	TRBD2	TGTGCCAGCAGTCCACTAGCGGGAGGGTCTGGGGAGCAGTACTTC	CASSPLAGGSGEQYF
TRBV20-1	NA	TRBJ2-1	NA	TGCAGTGCCGGAAGCCGTGCGTACAATGAGCAGTTCTTC	CSAGSRAYNEQFF
TRBV10-3	NA	TRBJ2-7	TRBD1	TGTGCCATCAGTGAGTCCAGGGACAGGGGAAGATCCTACGAGCAGTACTTC	CAISESRDRGRSYEQYF
TRBV29-1	NA	TRBJ2-2	NA	TGCAGCGTTGTCAGCAACACCGGGGAGCTGTTTTTT	CSVVSNTGELFF
TRBV20-1	NA	TRBJ2-1	NA	TGCAGTGCTAGCCACCTGGAGGGCCTAGCGATAAACTACAATGAGCAGTTCTTC	CSASHLEGLAINYNEQFF
TRBV2	NA	TRBJ2-1	TRBD2	TGTGCCAGCAGTGAGGCGGGCGGGAGGGCCCTTGAGCAGTTCTTC	CASSEAGGRALEQFF
TRBV24-1	NA	TRBJ2-1	TRBD2	TGTGCCACCAGTGATTTGGGACTAGCGGGAAACAATGAGCAGTTCTTC	CATSDLGLAGNNEQFF